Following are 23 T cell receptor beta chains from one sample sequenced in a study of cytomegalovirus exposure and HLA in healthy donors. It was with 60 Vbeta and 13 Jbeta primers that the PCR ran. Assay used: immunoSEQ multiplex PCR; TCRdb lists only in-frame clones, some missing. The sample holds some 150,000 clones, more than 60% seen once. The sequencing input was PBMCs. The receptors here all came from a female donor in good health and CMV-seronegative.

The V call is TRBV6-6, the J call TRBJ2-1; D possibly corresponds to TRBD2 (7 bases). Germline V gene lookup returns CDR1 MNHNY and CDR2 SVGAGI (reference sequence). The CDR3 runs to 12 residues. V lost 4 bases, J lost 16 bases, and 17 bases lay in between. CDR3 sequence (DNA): TGTGCCAGCAGTTCCCCGCGGGGGCTGGCCTTCTTC. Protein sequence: CASSSPRGLAFF.

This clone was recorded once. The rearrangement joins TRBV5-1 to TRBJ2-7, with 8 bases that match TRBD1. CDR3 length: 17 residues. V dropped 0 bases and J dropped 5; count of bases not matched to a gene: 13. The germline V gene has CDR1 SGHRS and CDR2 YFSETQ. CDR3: CASSLALFQDRVNEQYF. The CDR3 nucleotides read TGCGCCAGCAGCTTGGCCTTGTTTCAGGACAGGGTTAACGAGCAGTACTTC.

CDR3 residues: CASSPAANYGYTF. The CDR3 region has the DNA TGTGCCAGCTCACCGGCGGCTAACTATGGCTACACCTTC. V gene TRBV18 combines with J gene TRBJ1-2; D gene unclear. There are 13 residues in the CDR3. Trimming shortened V by 3 bases and J by 0 bases, and 5 bases separated the two germline ends. Germline V lookup: CDR1 KGHSH, CDR2 LQKENI.

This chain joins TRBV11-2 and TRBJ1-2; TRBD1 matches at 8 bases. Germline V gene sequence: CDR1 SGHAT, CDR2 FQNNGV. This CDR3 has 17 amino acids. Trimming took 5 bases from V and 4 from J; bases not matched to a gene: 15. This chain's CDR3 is CASSPTTRGQGFYGYTF. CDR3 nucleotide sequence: TGTGCCAGCAGCCCAACCACTCGAGGACAGGGATTCTATGGCTACACCTTC.

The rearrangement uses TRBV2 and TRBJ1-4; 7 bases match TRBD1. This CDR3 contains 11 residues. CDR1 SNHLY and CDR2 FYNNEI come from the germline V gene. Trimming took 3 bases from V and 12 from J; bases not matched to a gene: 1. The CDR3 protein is CASSDRGELFF. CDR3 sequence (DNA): TGTGCCAGCAGTGACAGGGGGGAACTGTTTTTT.

CDR3 region: CATSRETRAGDPDTQYF. Written as DNA, the CDR3 is TGTGCCACCAGCAGAGAAACCCGAGCGGGAGATCCAGATACGCAGTATTTT. The V and J genes are TRBV15 and TRBJ2-3; TRBD2 matches at 8 bases. The germline V gene encodes CDR1 LNHNV and CDR2 YYDKDF (reference sequence). Trimming took 0 bases from V and 4 from J; bases not matched to a gene: 9. The CDR3 length is 17 residues. Together with reference TRBV15 and TRBJ2-3, the CDR3 gives the full variable domain: DAMVIQNPRYQVTQFGKPVTLSCSQTLNHNVMYWYQQKSSQAPKLLFHYYDKDFNNEADTPDNFQSRRPNTSFCFLDIRSPGLGDTAMYLCATSRETRAGDPDTQYFGPGTRLTVL.

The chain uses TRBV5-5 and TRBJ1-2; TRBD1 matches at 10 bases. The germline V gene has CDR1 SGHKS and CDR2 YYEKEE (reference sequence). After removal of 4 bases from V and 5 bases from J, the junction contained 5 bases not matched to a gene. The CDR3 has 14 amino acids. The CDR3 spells CASSARQGAYGYTF. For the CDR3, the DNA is TGTGCCAGCAGCGCACGACAGGGGGCGTATGGCTACACCTTC.

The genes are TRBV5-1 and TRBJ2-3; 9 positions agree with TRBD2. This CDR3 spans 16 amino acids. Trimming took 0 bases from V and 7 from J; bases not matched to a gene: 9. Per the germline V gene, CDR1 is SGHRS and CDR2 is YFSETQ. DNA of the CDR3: TGCGCCAGCAGCTTGGTGTCGACTAGCGGCCGTTATACGCAGTATTTT. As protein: CASSLVSTSGRYTQYF.

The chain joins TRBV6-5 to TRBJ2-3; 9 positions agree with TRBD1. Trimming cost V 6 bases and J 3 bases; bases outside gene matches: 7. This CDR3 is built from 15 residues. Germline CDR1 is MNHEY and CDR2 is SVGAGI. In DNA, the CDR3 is TGTGCCAGCAGCCATGACAGGGGGATTACAGATACGCAGTATTTT. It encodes CASSHDRGITDTQYF.

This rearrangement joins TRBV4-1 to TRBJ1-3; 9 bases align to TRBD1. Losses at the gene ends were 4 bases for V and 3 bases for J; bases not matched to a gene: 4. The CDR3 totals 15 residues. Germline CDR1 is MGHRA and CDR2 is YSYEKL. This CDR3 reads CASSPGQGGGNTIYF. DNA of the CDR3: TGCGCCAGCAGCCCGGGACAGGGTGGTGGAAACACCATATATTTT.

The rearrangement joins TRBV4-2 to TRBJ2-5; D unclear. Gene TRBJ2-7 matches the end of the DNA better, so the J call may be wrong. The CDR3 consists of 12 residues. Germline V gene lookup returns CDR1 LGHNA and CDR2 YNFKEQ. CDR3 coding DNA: TGTGCCAGCAGCCAAGGGTCCTACGAGCAGTACTTC. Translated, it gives CASSQGSYEQYF.

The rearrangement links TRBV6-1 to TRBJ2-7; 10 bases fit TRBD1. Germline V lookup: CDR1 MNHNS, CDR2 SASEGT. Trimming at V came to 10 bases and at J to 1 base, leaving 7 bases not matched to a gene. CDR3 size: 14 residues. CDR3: CATGDRGKSYEQYF. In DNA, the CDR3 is TGTGCCACCGGGGACAGGGGTAAATCCTACGAGCAGTACTTC.

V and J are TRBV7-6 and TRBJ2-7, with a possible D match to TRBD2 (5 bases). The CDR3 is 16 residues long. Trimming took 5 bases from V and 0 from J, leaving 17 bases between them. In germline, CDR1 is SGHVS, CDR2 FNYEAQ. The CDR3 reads CASSPTGGHSSYEQYF. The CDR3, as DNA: TGTGCCAGCAGCCCGACTGGCGGGCACAGCTCCTACGAGCAGTACTTC.

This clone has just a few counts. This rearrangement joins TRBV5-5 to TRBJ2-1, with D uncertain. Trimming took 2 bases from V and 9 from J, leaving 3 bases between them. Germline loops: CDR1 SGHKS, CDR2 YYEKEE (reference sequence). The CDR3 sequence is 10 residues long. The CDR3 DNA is TGTGCCAGCAGCTTCAGTGAGCAGTTCTTC. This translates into CASSFSEQFF.

The CDR3 nucleotides are TGTGCCAGCAGTTTAGACAGTACCGGAAACACCATATATTTT. It codes for CASSLDSTGNTIYF. The chain combines TRBV28 with TRBJ1-3; tentatively, D is TRBD1 (5 bases). V lost 2 bases and J 4 bases, leaving 9 bases between the germline ends. The CDR3 sequence is 14 residues long. Germline V gives CDR1 MDHEN, CDR2 SYDVKM.

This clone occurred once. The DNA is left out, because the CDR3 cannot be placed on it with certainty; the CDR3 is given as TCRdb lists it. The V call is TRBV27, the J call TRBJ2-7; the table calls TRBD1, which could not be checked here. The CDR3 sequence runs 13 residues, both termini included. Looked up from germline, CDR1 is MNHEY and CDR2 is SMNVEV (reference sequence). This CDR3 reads CASSFGPGDEQYF.

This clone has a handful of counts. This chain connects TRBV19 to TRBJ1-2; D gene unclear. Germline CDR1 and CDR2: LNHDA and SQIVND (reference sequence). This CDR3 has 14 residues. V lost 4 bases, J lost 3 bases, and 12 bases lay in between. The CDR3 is CASSTTGSDYGYTF. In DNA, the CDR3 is TGTGCCAGTAGTACAACCGGGTCCGACTATGGCTACACCTTC.

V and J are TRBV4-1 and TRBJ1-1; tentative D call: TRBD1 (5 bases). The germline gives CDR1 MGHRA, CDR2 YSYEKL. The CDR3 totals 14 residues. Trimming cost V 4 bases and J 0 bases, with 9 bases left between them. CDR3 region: CASSLTGMNTEAFF. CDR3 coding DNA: TGCGCCAGCAGCCTTACAGGCATGAACACTGAAGCTTTCTTT.

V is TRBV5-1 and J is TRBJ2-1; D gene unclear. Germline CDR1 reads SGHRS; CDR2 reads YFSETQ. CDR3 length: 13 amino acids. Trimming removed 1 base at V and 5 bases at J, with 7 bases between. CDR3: CASSLISDNEQFF. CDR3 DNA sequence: TGCGCCAGCAGCTTGATCAGCGACAATGAGCAGTTCTTC.

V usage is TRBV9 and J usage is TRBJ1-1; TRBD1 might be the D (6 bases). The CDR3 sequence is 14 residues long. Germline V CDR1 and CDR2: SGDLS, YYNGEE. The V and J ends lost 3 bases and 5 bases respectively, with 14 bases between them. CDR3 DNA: TGTGCCAGCAGCGAGGGAGGGGGGTTTACTGAAGCTTTCTTT. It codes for CASSEGGGFTEAFF.

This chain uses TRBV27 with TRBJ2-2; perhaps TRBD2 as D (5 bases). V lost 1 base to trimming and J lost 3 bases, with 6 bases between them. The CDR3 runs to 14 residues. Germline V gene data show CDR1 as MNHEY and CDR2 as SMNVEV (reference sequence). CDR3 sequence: CASSLFGDTGELFF. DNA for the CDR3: TGTGCCAGCAGTTTATTCGGGGACACCGGGGAGCTGTTTTTT.

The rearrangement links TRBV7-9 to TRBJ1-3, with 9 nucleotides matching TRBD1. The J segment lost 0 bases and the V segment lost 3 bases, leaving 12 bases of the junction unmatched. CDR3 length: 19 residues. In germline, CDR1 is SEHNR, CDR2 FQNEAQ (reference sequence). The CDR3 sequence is CASSLTPTGQGDSGNTIYF. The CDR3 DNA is TGTGCCAGCAGCTTGACACCCACGGGACAGGGTGACTCTGGAAACACCATATATTTT.

The CDR3 DNA follows: TGTGCCAGCAGTCGGGACAGGGGGGTTTACGAGCAGTACTTC. Amino acids: CASSRDRGVYEQYF. The V gene is TRBV2, the J gene TRBJ2-7; TRBD1 matches 11 bases. V dropped 5 bases and J dropped 4; count of bases not matched to a gene: 4. The CDR3 is 14 amino acids. Germline lookup yields CDR1 SNHLY and CDR2 FYNNEI.